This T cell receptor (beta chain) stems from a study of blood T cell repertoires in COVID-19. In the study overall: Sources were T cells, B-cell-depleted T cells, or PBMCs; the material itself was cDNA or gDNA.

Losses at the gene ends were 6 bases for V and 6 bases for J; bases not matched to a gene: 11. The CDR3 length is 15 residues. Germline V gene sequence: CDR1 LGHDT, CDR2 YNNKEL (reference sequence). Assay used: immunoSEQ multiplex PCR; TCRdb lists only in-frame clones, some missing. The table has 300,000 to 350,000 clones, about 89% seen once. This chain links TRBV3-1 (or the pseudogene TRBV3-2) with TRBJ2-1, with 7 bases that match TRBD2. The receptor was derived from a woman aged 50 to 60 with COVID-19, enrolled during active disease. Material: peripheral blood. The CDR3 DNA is TGTGCCAGCAGTCGCCTGGGCGGGAGTATCAATGAGCAGTTCTTC. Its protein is CASSRLGGSINEQFF.